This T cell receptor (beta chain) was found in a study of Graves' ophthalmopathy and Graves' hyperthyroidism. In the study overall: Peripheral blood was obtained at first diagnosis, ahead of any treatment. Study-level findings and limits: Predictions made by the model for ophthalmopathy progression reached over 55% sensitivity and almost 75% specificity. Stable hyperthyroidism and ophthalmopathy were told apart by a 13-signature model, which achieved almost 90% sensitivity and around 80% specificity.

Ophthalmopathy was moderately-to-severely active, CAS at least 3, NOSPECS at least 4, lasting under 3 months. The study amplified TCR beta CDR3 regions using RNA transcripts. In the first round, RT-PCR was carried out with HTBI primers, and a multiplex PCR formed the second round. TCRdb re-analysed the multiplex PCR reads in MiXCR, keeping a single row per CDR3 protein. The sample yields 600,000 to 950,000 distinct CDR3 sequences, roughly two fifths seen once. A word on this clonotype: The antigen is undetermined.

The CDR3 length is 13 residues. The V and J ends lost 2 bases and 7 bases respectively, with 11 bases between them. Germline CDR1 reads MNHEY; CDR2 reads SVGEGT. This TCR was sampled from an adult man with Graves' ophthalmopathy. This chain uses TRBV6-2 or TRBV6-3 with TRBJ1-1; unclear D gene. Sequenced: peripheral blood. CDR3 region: CASSYPDRGEAFF. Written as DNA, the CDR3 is TGTGCCAGCAGTTACCCGGATAGAGGTGAAGCTTTCTTT.